This passage covers 26 T cell receptor beta chains from one sample sequenced in a study of T cells in Graves' hyperthyroidism and ophthalmopathy. Regions amplified from RNA transcripts were the TCR beta CDR3 regions. TCR CDR3 regions were first amplified by RT-PCR with HTBI primers. MiXCR, applied by TCRdb to the multiplex PCR reads, yields one record per CDR3 protein. The sample consists of roughly 250,000 distinct CDR3 sequences, 14% to 15% of them appearing once. What was sequenced was blood. The receptors come from a woman aged 40 to 50 with Graves' hyperthyroidism that later progressed to Graves' ophthalmopathy.

As for this clonotype: With a much larger clone just one base away, this may be a read error. This chain uses TRBV28 with TRBJ1-2; tentatively, D is TRBD1 (6 bases). Germline V lookup: CDR1 MDHEN, CDR2 SYDVKM. The CDR3 runs 17 residues. The DNA for the CDR3 is TGTGCCAGCAGTTTAGTTGGGGGCGCCGGATCTAACTATGGCTGCACCTTC. This codes for CASSLVGGAGSNYGCTF.

At least ten counts were recorded for this clonotype. The CDR3 nucleotides are TGTGCCAGCAGCGTAAAGACGGGAACCCCCGATTTCACAGATACGCAGTATTTT. This sequence encodes CASSVKTGTPDFTDTQYF. The chain has TRBV9 and TRBJ2-3; D possibly corresponds to TRBD2 (5 bases). The CDR3 covers 18 residues. CDR1 and CDR2 (germline): SGDLS, YYNGEE. V was shortened by 1 base and J by 2 bases, with 20 bases between the two germline ends.

This clonotype was seen at least ten times. V and J are TRBV11-2 and TRBJ2-7, with unresolved D. V was trimmed by 8 bases and J by 3 bases, leaving 11 bases between them. Germline loops: CDR1 SGHAT, CDR2 FQNNGV. The CDR3 runs to 12 residues. The chain's CDR3 is CASGFSNYEQYF. The CDR3, as DNA: TGTGCCAGCGGATTCTCGAACTACGAGCAGTACTTC.

This clonotype has more than one count but fewer than ten. The rearrangement uses TRBV5-1 and TRBJ2-1; no clear D gene. Trimming left V 0 bases short and J 5 bases short, with 9 bases between. CDR1 is SGHRS, CDR2 YFSETQ, per germline. The CDR3 spans 14 residues. The CDR3 spells CASSLGDFHNEQFF. The CDR3 DNA sequence: TGCGCCAGCAGCTTGGGGGATTTCCACAATGAGCAGTTCTTC.

This clonotype was seen ten or more times. The genes are TRBV5-5 and TRBJ2-1; D might be TRBD2 (6 bases). CDR1 is SGHKS and CDR2 is YYEKEE in the germline V gene (reference sequence). Trimming pared 1 base from V and 1 base from J, leaving 9 bases between. The CDR3 has 15 amino acids. The CDR3 coding sequence is TGTGCCAGCAGCTTGATTAGCGGTTCCTACAATGAGCAGTTCTTC. This gives the protein CASSLISGSYNEQFF.

This clonotype has a count of ten or more. The V call is TRBV29-1, the J call TRBJ2-5; 12 bases are shared with TRBD2. There are 13 residues in the CDR3. Per germline, CDR1 SQVTM and CDR2 ANQGSEA. With 6 bases clipped from V and 2 bases from J, the junction kept 1 base outside the gene matches. This CDR3 reads CSVLAGGQETQYF. The CDR3 nucleotides read TGCAGCGTCCTAGCGGGAGGGCAAGAGACCCAGTACTTC.

On this clonotype itself: Germline and junction disagree at one end, which may indicate a read error. This chain joins TRBV12-3 or TRBV12-4 and TRBJ1-1, with no clear D. CDR3 size: 13 residues. CDR3 protein: CASQLRVNTEAFF. The DNA for the CDR3 is TGTGCCAGCCAGCTCAGAGTGAACACTGAGGCTTTCTTT.

This clonotype was counted a few times. The chain recombines TRBV19 with TRBJ2-1; D not resolved. This CDR3 region has 13 residues. CDR1 LNHDA and CDR2 SQIVND come from the germline V gene (reference sequence). V was cut by 10 bases and J by 0 bases, with 10 bases left in between. CDR3 protein: CATHSSSYNEQFF. The CDR3 DNA sequence: TGTGCCACTCATAGTAGCTCCTACAATGAGCAGTTCTTC.

This clonotype was counted only a few times. The V gene is TRBV20-1, the J gene TRBJ2-2; D ambiguous. Germline CDR1 is DFQATT and CDR2 is SNEGSKA (reference sequence). The CDR3 is 14 residues long. Trimming removed 3 bases from V and 0 bases from J, with 8 bases in between. CDR3: CSASQFPNTGELFF. The CDR3 region has the DNA TGCAGTGCTAGCCAATTCCCGAACACCGGGGAGCTGTTTTTT.

CDR3 loop: CAISESIRTATSGNYEQYF. The CDR3 DNA reads TGTGCCATCAGTGAGTCCATTAGGACGGCCACTAGCGGGAACTACGAGCAGTACTTC. V usage is TRBV10-3 and J usage is TRBJ2-7; 10 nucleotides align to TRBD2. Germline CDR1 is ENHRY and CDR2 is SYGVKD. There are 19 residues in the CDR3. Trimming at V came to 0 bases and at J to 3 bases, leaving 14 bases not matched to a gene.

The sample holds many counts of this clonotype. The rearrangement joins TRBV28 to TRBJ1-3, with 9 bases identical to TRBD1. After removal of 6 bases from V and 0 bases from J, the junction contained 3 bases not matched to a gene. Germline CDR1 reads MDHEN; CDR2 reads SYDVKM. CDR3 length equals 15 residues. The CDR3: CASRTGGPSGNTIYF. For the CDR3, the DNA is TGTGCCAGCAGAACAGGGGGCCCCTCTGGAAACACCATATATTTT.

This clonotype was observed at least ten times. The V call is TRBV13, the J call TRBJ2-1, with D possibly TRBD2 on 6 matching bases. V was cut by 4 bases and J by 7 bases, with 29 bases left in between. Germline V gene data show CDR1 as PRHDT and CDR2 as FYEKMQ (reference sequence). The length of the CDR3 is 19 residues. The CDR3 spells CASSSIRGPPGLSINEQFF. The CDR3, as DNA: TGTGCCAGCAGCTCGATTAGGGGCCCGCCGGGACTCTCCATTAATGAGCAGTTCTTC.

The J gene is TRBJ2-3, the V gene TRBV28, with TRBD2 matching 8 bases. Germline values: CDR1 MDHEN, CDR2 SYDVKM. V was clipped by 8 bases and J by 3 bases; unmatched bases: 10. CDR3 size: 15 residues. The CDR3 DNA follows: TGTGCCAGCTTTCTCGGGGGGGCCACGACAGATACGCAGTATTTT. This sequence encodes CASFLGGATTDTQYF.

This clonotype was recorded many times. The chain has TRBV11-2 and TRBJ2-3; D is undetermined. This CDR3 spans 14 amino acids. Trimming removed 2 bases from V and 6 bases from J, with 12 bases in between. CDR1 is SGHAT and CDR2 is FQNNGV in the germline V gene. CDR3 in amino acids: CASSLLVYFDTQYF. For the CDR3, the DNA is TGTGCCAGCAGCTTATTGGTTTACTTCGATACGCAGTATTTT.

The chain couples TRBV4-1 to TRBJ1-1; weak D call: TRBD1 (6 bases). V dropped 0 bases and J dropped 5 bases, with 13 bases sitting between them. Per germline, CDR1 MGHRA and CDR2 YSYEKL. There are 15 residues in the CDR3. CDR3 region: CASSQEGGSRTEAFF. CDR3 DNA sequence: TGCGCCAGCAGCCAAGAAGGGGGAAGTAGAACTGAAGCTTTCTTT.

This chain uses TRBV20-1 with TRBJ1-1; maybe TRBD1 (5 bases). The CDR3 loop spans 14 amino acids. Germline V gene data show CDR1 as DFQATT and CDR2 as SNEGSKA (reference sequence). Trimming shortened V by 5 bases and J by 1 base, and 14 bases separated the two germline ends. The CDR3 DNA follows: TGCAGTGCTGATCCGGGACGGACGAACACTGAAGCTTTCTTT. Residues: CSADPGRTNTEAFF.

In its sample, this clonotype was seen once. The V and J genes are TRBV2 and TRBJ2-7; 11 bases fit TRBD2. The J segment lost 4 bases and the V segment lost 4 bases, leaving 6 bases of the junction unmatched. The CDR3 consists of 15 residues. The germline V gene has CDR1 SNHLY and CDR2 FYNNEI. The CDR3 here is CASSAGLAGLYEQYF. The CDR3 coding sequence is TGTGCCAGCAGTGCCGGACTAGCGGGCTTGTACGAGCAGTACTTC. Filled out from reference TRBV2 and TRBJ2-7, the complete variable domain reads EPEVTQTPSHQVTQMGQEVILRCVPISNHLYFYWYRQILGQKVEFLVSFYNNEISEKSEIFDDQFSVERPDGSNFTLKIRSTKLEDSAMYFCASSAGLAGLYEQYFGPGTRLTVT.

This clonotype was picked up many times. The chain combines TRBV6-1 with TRBJ1-5; possible D gene TRBD1, 6 bases. V lost 10 bases and J 4 bases, leaving 14 bases between the germline ends. Per the germline V gene, CDR1 is MNHNS and CDR2 is SASEGT. The CDR3 has 13 residues. This CDR3 is CATSRTGNQPQHF. CDR3 DNA: TGTGCCACCTCTCGAACAGGGAATCAGCCCCAGCATTTT.

Points on this clonotype: At one of its ends the junction is not consistent with the germline gene, which may arise from a read error. The gene calls are TRBV9 and TRBJ1-3; D is unclear. The CDR3 length is 13 residues. Germline CDR1 is SGDLS and CDR2 is YYNGEE. The DNA of the CDR3 is TGTGCCAGCGGTCCTGCCTCTGGAGACACCATATATTTT. Translated, it gives CASGPASGDTIYF.

This clonotype was observed at least ten times. V is TRBV2 and J is TRBJ2-4, with D perhaps TRBD2 (5 bases). V was clipped by 9 bases and J by 0 bases, with 15 bases between them. CDR1 is SNHLY, CDR2 FYNNEI, per germline. This CDR3 contains 15 residues. CDR3 residues: CASKGVLLAKNIQYF. CDR3 in DNA: TGTGCCAGTAAGGGAGTCTTATTAGCCAAAAACATTCAGTACTTC. Together with reference TRBV2 and TRBJ2-4, the CDR3 gives the full variable domain: EPEVTQTPSHQVTQMGQEVILRCVPISNHLYFYWYRQILGQKVEFLVSFYNNEISEKSEIFDDQFSVERPDGSNFTLKIRSTKLEDSAMYFCASKGVLLAKNIQYFGAGTRLSVL.

This clonotype showed up many times. The rearrangement joins TRBV28 to TRBJ2-1; 10 nucleotides align to TRBD2. The germline CDR1 and CDR2 sequences are MDHEN and SYDVKM. Germline trimming cut 1 base from V and 8 bases from J; bases unmatched to any gene: 5. The CDR3 has 15 amino acids. DNA of the CDR3: TGTGCCAGCAGTTTATTTCTAGCGGGAGAATATGAGCAGTTCTTC. This sequence encodes CASSLFLAGEYEQFF.

In its sample, this clonotype was seen many times. This chain joins TRBV2 and TRBJ2-5; D is possibly TRBD2 (6 bases). CDR3 length: 13 amino acids. CDR1 and CDR2 (germline): SNHLY, FYNNEI. The V and J ends lost 5 bases and 1 base respectively, with 8 bases between them. The chain's CDR3 is CASSREIQETQYF. The CDR3 DNA reads TGTGCCAGCAGTCGGGAGATCCAAGAGACCCAGTACTTC.

This clonotype occurred once. Since a much larger clone is just one base distant, this may be a read error. V gene TRBV18 combines with J gene TRBJ2-1, with D possibly being TRBD1 (6 bases). The germline V and J ends were trimmed by 4 bases and 6 bases, with 13 bases remaining between them. CDR1 and CDR2 from the germline V gene are KGHSH and LQKENI. This CDR3 spans 14 amino acids. This CDR3 is CASSLQGWPNEQFF. CDR3 in DNA: TGTGCCAGCTCACTACAGGGTTGGCCCAATGAGCAGTTCTTC.

This clonotype was recorded at least ten times. J is TRBJ1-6 and V is TRBV9; tentative D call: TRBD1 (6 bases). Germline V CDR1 and CDR2: SGDLS, YYNGEE. V lost 4 bases to trimming and J lost 2 bases, with 7 bases between them. The CDR3 totals 14 residues. Written as DNA, the CDR3 is TGTGCCAGCAGCCGGGACACCTATAATTCACCCCTCCACTTT. This translates into CASSRDTYNSPLHF.

V usage is TRBV4-2 and J usage is TRBJ2-7, with 10 bases that match TRBD1. The CDR3 spans 16 residues. With V trimmed by 5 bases and J by 5 bases, 12 bases remained unmatched. Germline lookup yields CDR1 LGHNA and CDR2 YNFKEQ. The CDR3 coding sequence is TGTGCCAGCAGCGAGACCAGTGACAGGGGGCTCAACGAGCAGTACTTC. Protein: CASSETSDRGLNEQYF.

This clonotype came up many times. The DNA of the CDR3 is TGTGCCACCAGCAGAGGACAGGGGGCAAGGGAGACCCAGTACTTC. Translating gives CATSRGQGARETQYF. The chain is built from TRBV15 and TRBJ2-5; 10 nucleotides align to TRBD1. The CDR3 is 15 amino acids. Germline CDR1 and CDR2: LNHNV and YYDKDF (reference sequence). V shed 1 base and J 5 bases; nucleotides not matched to a gene: 4.